Following are 18 T cell receptor beta chains from one sample sequenced in a study of cytomegalovirus exposure and HLA in healthy donors. In the PCR, 60 Vbeta and 13 Jbeta primers were used. TCRdb's copy holds only in-frame clones and misses some; the assay was immunoSEQ multiplex PCR. The sample yields about 130,000 clones, roughly three quarters seen once. Sequencing was carried out using PBMCs. These receptors all stem from a man between 25 and 39 years old in good health and CMV-seronegative.

V gene TRBV6-5 combines with J gene TRBJ2-5, with 10 bases matching TRBD2. J gave up 1 base and V 4 bases, and 3 bases lay outside the gene matches. The CDR3 extends over 15 amino acids. The germline V gene encodes CDR1 MNHEY and CDR2 SVGAGI. In DNA form, the CDR3 reads TGTGCCAGCAGTTTCCGGACTAGCGGCCAAGAGACCCAGTACTTC. Translation gives CASSFRTSGQETQYF.

CDR3 loop: CASSLENYGYTF. The CDR3 nucleotides read TGTGCCAGCAGTTTGGAGAACTATGGCTACACCTTC. This rearrangement joins TRBV28 to TRBJ1-2; the D is unclear. V lost 3 bases and J 2 bases, leaving 4 bases between the germline ends. CDR1 MDHEN and CDR2 SYDVKM come from the germline V gene. The CDR3 sequence is 12 residues long.

The V gene is TRBV5-1, the J gene TRBJ2-1, with D perhaps TRBD1 (7 bases). Deletions cut 1 base from V and 3 bases from J, with 26 bases between. The CDR3 covers 20 residues. Germline assignment: CDR1 SGHRS and CDR2 YFSETQ. The CDR3 is CASSLLGSGGPFWFYNEQFF. In DNA, the CDR3 is TGCGCCAGCAGCTTGTTGGGTTCAGGGGGGCCTTTTTGGTTCTACAATGAGCAGTTCTTC.

The CDR3 region has the DNA TGCGCCAGCAGCTTAAGCGGGGGGAGCTCCTACGAGCAGTACTTC. It specifies CASSLSGGSSYEQYF. The chain couples TRBV5-1 to TRBJ2-7; 9 nucleotides agree with TRBD2. The CDR3 runs 15 residues. The V gene's germline CDR1 is SGHRS and CDR2 YFSETQ. V was clipped by 2 bases and J by 0 bases; unmatched bases: 3.

This rearrangement joins TRBV23-1 to TRBJ2-5, with 10 positions matching TRBD1. TRBV23-1 has ORF status, its function being uncertain. Germline trimming cut 2 bases from V and 5 bases from J; bases unmatched to any gene: 2. There are 14 residues in the CDR3. This chain's CDR3 is CASSQRTGGETQYF. Here the CDR3 DNA reads TGCGCCAGCAGTCAACGGACAGGGGGGGAGACCCAGTACTTC.

The chain carries TRBV6-4 and TRBJ1-4; a possible D gene is TRBD1 (6 bases). Trimming removed 3 bases from V and 8 bases from J, with 16 bases in between. Germline CDR1 reads MRHNA; CDR2 reads SNTAGT. The CDR3 sequence is 15 residues long. The CDR3 is CASSDRTAAREKLFF. DNA for the CDR3: TGTGCCAGCAGTGATCGGACAGCAGCACGGGAAAAACTGTTTTTT.

The rearrangement joins TRBV7-2 to TRBJ2-1; no definite D call. CDR3 length: 15 residues. The V gene's germline CDR1 is SGHTA and CDR2 FQGNSA. Trimming shortened V by 1 base and J by 0 bases, and 7 bases separated the two germline ends. The CDR3 DNA sequence: TGTGCCAGCAGCTTAGTTGCGGACTCCTACAATGAGCAGTTCTTC. Translated: CASSLVADSYNEQFF.

The chain joins TRBV4-1 to TRBJ2-5; a possible D gene is TRBD2 (5 bases). The end of the DNA fits TRBJ2-7 better, so the J call may be wrong. The CDR3 has 16 residues. Germline-derived CDR1 and CDR2 are MGHRA and YSYEKL. CDR3 region: CASSQDIGIVGYEQYF. Written as DNA, the CDR3 is TGCGCCAGCAGCCAAGATATCGGGATAGTGGGCTACGAGCAGTACTTC.

The sample holds a few counts of this clone. The rearrangement links TRBV9 to TRBJ2-1; the match to TRBD2 covers 12 bases. V lost 6 bases, J lost 3 bases, and 4 bases stayed unmatched. CDR1 SGDLS and CDR2 YYNGEE come from the germline V gene. This CDR3 contains 15 residues. The CDR3 here is CASKGGLAGYNEQFF. The DNA of the CDR3 is TGTGCCAGCAAGGGGGGACTAGCGGGCTACAATGAGCAGTTCTTC. The full variable domain, its missing parts supplied by reference TRBV9 and TRBJ2-1, is DSGVTQTPKHLITATGQRVTLRCSPRSGDLSVYWYQQSLDQGLQFLIQYYNGEERAKGNILERFSAQQFPDLHSELNLSSLELGDSALYFCASKGGLAGYNEQFFGPGTRLTVL.

J is TRBJ2-5 and V is TRBV5-1; weak D call: TRBD1 (6 bases). Germline V gene lookup returns CDR1 SGHRS and CDR2 YFSETQ. Trimming removed 0 bases from V and 3 bases from J, with 9 bases in between. The CDR3 totals 14 residues. The CDR3: CASSLDRVEETQYF. Written as DNA, the CDR3 is TGCGCCAGCAGCTTGGACAGGGTGGAAGAGACCCAGTACTTC.

The chain combines TRBV28 with TRBJ1-1; D is perhaps TRBD1 (6 bases). Trimming took 7 bases from V and 0 from J, leaving 9 bases between them. The CDR3 sequence is 13 residues long. CDR1 and CDR2 (germline): MDHEN, SYDVKM. CDR3 loop: CASNREMNTEAFF. The DNA of the CDR3 is TGTGCCAGCAACAGGGAGATGAACACTGAAGCTTTCTTT. Using reference TRBV28 and TRBJ1-1 for the parts outside the CDR3, the full variable domain is DVKVTQSSRYLVKRTGEKVFLECVQDMDHENMFWYRQDPGLGLRLIYFSYDVKMKEKGDIPEGYSVSREKKERFSLILESASTNQTSMYLCASNREMNTEAFFGQGTRLTVV.

This clone was observed once. This chain links TRBV7-8 with TRBJ2-4; 9 nucleotides match TRBD2. Per germline, CDR1 SGHVS and CDR2 FQNEAQ. The CDR3 runs 18 residues. Losses at the gene ends were 0 bases for V and 6 bases for J; bases not matched to a gene: 12. In nucleotides, the CDR3 is TGTGCCAGCAGCTTAGCCCTCTTAAGAGCGGGAGGTTCAAACATTCAGTACTTC. It yields the protein CASSLALLRAGGSNIQYF.

The V gene is TRBV15, the J gene TRBJ1-4, with D maybe TRBD1 (5 bases). The CDR3 has 14 amino acids. Trimming removed 1 base at V and 4 bases at J, with 7 bases between. Germline assignment: CDR1 LNHNV and CDR2 YYDKDF (reference sequence). CDR3 coding DNA: TGTGCCACCAGCAGAGGACAGTTTAATGAAAAACTGTTTTTT. Protein: CATSRGQFNEKLFF.

V and J are TRBV7-2 and TRBJ2-3; the match to TRBD2 covers 10 bases. CDR1 is SGHTA and CDR2 is FQGNSA in the germline V gene. V shed 0 bases and J 5 bases; nucleotides not matched to a gene: 5. The CDR3 is made up of 16 amino acids. The CDR3 here is CASSLASGGRRDTQYF. The CDR3 nucleotides are TGTGCCAGCAGCTTAGCTAGCGGGGGGCGGAGAGATACGCAGTATTTT.

The V and J genes are TRBV9 and TRBJ1-3; D is perhaps TRBD1 (6 bases). The CDR3 covers 14 residues. V was cut by 3 bases and J by 5 bases, with 12 bases left in between. The V gene's germline CDR1 is SGDLS and CDR2 YYNGEE. This chain's CDR3 is CASSDRDNRNTIYF. For the CDR3, the DNA is TGTGCCAGCAGCGACCGGGACAACAGAAACACCATATATTTT.

In its sample, this clone was seen once. The gene calls are TRBV2 and TRBJ2-7, with TRBD2 identical over 9 bases. The CDR3 has 15 amino acids. Germline CDR1 is SNHLY and CDR2 is FYNNEI. After removal of 6 bases from V and 4 bases from J, the junction contained 10 bases not matched to a gene. The CDR3 reads CASRELAGPSYEQYF. The CDR3 nucleotides are TGTGCCAGCAGAGAGCTAGCGGGACCTTCATACGAGCAGTACTTC.

The V and J genes are TRBV7-2 and TRBJ2-2; D not certain. In germline, CDR1 is SGHTA, CDR2 FQGNSA. V was clipped by 5 bases and J by 6 bases, with 13 bases between them. The CDR3 runs 14 residues. CDR3 sequence reads: CASSLYRSPGELFF. CDR3 nucleotides: TGTGCCAGCAGCCTGTATCGGAGCCCCGGGGAGCTGTTTTTT.

J is TRBJ2-3 and V is TRBV6-1; D perhaps matches TRBD2 (6 bases). Trimming pared 1 base from V and 4 bases from J, leaving 12 bases between. The CDR3 has 15 amino acids. Germline V gene sequence: CDR1 MNHNS, CDR2 SASEGT. The CDR3 protein is CASSEEAGAPDTQYF. The CDR3 DNA is TGTGCCAGCAGTGAAGAAGCGGGCGCCCCAGATACGCAGTATTTT.